This TCR beta chain came from a study of blood T cell repertoires in COVID-19. The CDR3 is 13 amino acids. The V end lost 6 bases, the J end lost 13 bases, and 22 bases lay between the germline ends. Germline-derived CDR1 and CDR2 are LNHDA and SQIVND (reference sequence). Measured with immunoSEQ multiplex PCR; TCRdb has only the in-frame clones, and not every one. Of fewer than 65,000 clones in the sample, less than 90% are singletons; the top ten hold over 4.5%. This chain joins TRBV19 and TRBJ2-7, with D perhaps TRBD2 (6 bases). The sequenced sample was peripheral blood. This TCR was sampled from a human donor in a cohort sampled during active COVID-19. This CDR3 reads CASSVRDSPLFYF. The CDR3 DNA follows: TGTGCCAGTAGCGTCCGGGACTCACCCCTCTTCTACTTC. The entire variable domain, with the rest obtained from reference TRBV19 and TRBJ2-7, is as follows: DGGITQSPKYLFRKEGQNVTLSCEQNLNHDAMYWYRQDPGQGLRLIYYSQIVNDFQKGDIAEGYSVSREKKESFPLTVTSAQKNPTAFYLCASSVRDSPLFYFGPGTRLTVT.